This record concerns one T cell receptor beta chain sequence. A read error may produce the germline difference seen at one junction end. Germline V lookup: CDR1 SNHLY, CDR2 FYNNEI. The CDR3 runs 14 residues. This record comes from a study of response to subunit inactivated influenza vaccine. TCRdb passed the RT-PCR reads through MiXCR, listing each CDR3 protein once. The repertoire holds a few hundred thousand distinct CDR3 sequences, with around 15% as singletons. The sample in question was PBMCs from blood, obtained roughly 12 days after vaccination. This TCR derives from a middle-aged man who received an inactivated influenza vaccine. The J gene is TRBJ2-5, the V gene TRBV2; tentative D call: TRBD2 (5 bases). The CDR3 DNA reads as TGTGCCAGCAGCGAAGCTAGCAGGCGGGAGACCCAGTACTTC. Translating gives CASSEASRRETQYF. Complete variable domain (other parts from reference TRBV2 and TRBJ2-5): EPEVTQTPSHQVTQMGQEVILRCVPISNHLYFYWYRQILGQKVEFLVSFYNNEISEKSEIFDDQFSVERPDGSNFTLKIRSTKLEDSAMYFCASSEASRRETQYFGPGTRLLVL.